The T cell receptor (beta chain) described here comes from a study of cytomegalovirus exposure and HLA in healthy donors. Study conclusions and caveats: A later analysis showed TCR association rates differing by HLA locus, peaking at DRB1 and lowest at HLA-C.

Each donor was healthy, and each was a bone marrow donor. Germline V gives CDR1 MGHRA, CDR2 YSYEKL. This CDR3 has 15 amino acids. With 2 bases removed from V and 6 bases from J, the gap between germline ends came to 17 bases. With respect to this clone: The antigen remains unidentified.

PCR employed 60 Vbeta and 13 Jbeta primers. Libraries were prepared by immunoSEQ multiplex PCR; TCRdb keeps only in-frame clonotypes and omits some of them. Among about 160,000 clones listed, around 76% were seen once. This receptor was taken from a girl under 18 in good health and CMV-seropositive. Sequences were obtained from PBMCs. J is TRBJ2-7 and V is TRBV4-1; perhaps TRBD1 as D (7 bases). This CDR3 reads CASSQLFRGVGEQYF. The DNA for the CDR3 is TGCGCCAGCAGCCAACTATTCAGGGGGGTCGGCGAGCAGTACTTC.